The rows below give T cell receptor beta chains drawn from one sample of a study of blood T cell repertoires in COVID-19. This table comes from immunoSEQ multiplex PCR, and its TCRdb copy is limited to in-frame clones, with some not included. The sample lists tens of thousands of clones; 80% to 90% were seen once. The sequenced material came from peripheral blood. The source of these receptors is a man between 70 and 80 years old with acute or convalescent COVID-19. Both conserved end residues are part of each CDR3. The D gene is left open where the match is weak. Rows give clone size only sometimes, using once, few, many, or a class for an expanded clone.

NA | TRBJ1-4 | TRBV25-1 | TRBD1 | TGTGCCAGCAGTGATAGGGACAGCCCTAATGAAAAACTGTTTTTT | CASSDRDSPNEKLFF
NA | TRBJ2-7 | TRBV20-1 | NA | TGCAGTGCTACCGGGAACTACGAGCAGTACTTC | CSATGNYEQYF
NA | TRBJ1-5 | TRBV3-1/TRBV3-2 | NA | TGTGCCAGCAGCCCCCGGGGAGGTGTTCAGCCCCAGCATTTT | CASSPRGGVQPQHF
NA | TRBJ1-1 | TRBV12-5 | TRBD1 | TGTGCTAGTGGCCCACAGGGGGCTGGGACTGAAGCTTTCTTT | CASGPQGAGTEAFF
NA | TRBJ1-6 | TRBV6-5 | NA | TGTGCCAGCATGGGGCCAAGAAATTCACCCCTCCACTTT | CASMGPRNSPLHF
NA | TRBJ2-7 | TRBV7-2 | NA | TGTGCCAGCAGCTTAGTCTGGGGAACAATAGGGGAATCTACTTTC | CASSLVWGTIGESTF
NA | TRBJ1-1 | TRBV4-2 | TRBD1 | TGTGCCAGCAGCCTTCGGGGACAGGGGTATGGAAGAGCCACTGAAGCTTTCTTT | CASSLRGQGYGRATEAFF
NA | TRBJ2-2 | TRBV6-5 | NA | TGTGCCACAAAGGAGGCCGGGGAGCTGTTTTTT | CATKEAGELFF
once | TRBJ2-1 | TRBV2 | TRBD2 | TGTGCCAGCGGCGAGCGGGACTCCTACAATGAGCAGTTCTTC | CASGERDSYNEQFF
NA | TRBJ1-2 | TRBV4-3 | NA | TGCGCCAGCAGCCAAGAGGGGCAGGCCGGGGGCTACACCTTC | CASSQEGQAGGYTF
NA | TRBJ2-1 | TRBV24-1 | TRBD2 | TGTGCCACCAGTGATGATTCAAGCGGGGGGCACAATGAGCAGTTCTTC | CATSDDSSGGHNEQFF
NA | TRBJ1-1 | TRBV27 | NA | TGTGCCAGCAGTTTAGGGCAGATCAACACTGAAGCTTTCTTT | CASSLGQINTEAFF
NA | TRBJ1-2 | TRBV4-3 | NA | TGCGCCAGCAGCCAAGAAGTCCAGGGGCTTTTCGGCTACACCTTC | CASSQEVQGLFGYTF
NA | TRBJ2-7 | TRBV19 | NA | TGTGCCAGTAGTATAAACGGTGGAGCGAGCTACGAGCAGTACTTC | CASSINGGASYEQYF
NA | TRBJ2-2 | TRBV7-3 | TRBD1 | TGTGCCAGCAGCTCGGGACAGGGATCTCGGGGGGAGCTGTTTTTT | CASSSGQGSRGELFF
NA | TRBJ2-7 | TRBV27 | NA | TGTGCCAGCAGTTTATCGGCCTCGTTCTCCTACGAGCAGTACTTC | CASSLSASFSYEQYF
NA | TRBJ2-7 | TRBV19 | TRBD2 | TGTGCCAGTAGCCCAACTAGCGGGAGTTTTAGAGAGCAGTACTTC | CASSPTSGSFREQYF
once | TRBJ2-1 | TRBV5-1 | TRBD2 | TGCGCCAGCAGTGGAACTAGCGGGTCCTCCTACAATGAGCAGTTCTTC | CASSGTSGSSYNEQFF
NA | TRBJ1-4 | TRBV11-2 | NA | TGTGCCAGCAGCCTAACCGAGGGTGAAAAACTGTTTTTT | CASSLTEGEKLFF
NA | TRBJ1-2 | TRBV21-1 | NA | TGTGCCAGCAGCAAAGTAGGTGGGACACCCAACCAGAACTATGGCTACACCTTC | CASSKVGGTPNQNYGYTF
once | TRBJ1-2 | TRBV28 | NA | TGTGCCAGCAGTTTAATGGGGGGGGTAGGCTACACCTTC | CASSLMGGVGYTF
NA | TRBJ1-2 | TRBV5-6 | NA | TGTGCCAGCAGCTTGGGTGGGGCAGGGATTAACTATGGCTACACCTTC | CASSLGGAGINYGYTF
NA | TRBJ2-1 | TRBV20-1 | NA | TGCAGTGCTAGTCCAGGGAATGAGCAGTTCTTC | CSASPGNEQFF
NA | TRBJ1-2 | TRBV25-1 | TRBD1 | TGTGCCAGCAGTGGGCTCCTTGCGAACAGGGGGGCCTATGGCTACACCTTC | CASSGLLANRGAYGYTF
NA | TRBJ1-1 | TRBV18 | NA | TGTGCCAGCTCACCACCGGGAGGCACTGAAGCTTTCTTT | CASSPPGGTEAFF
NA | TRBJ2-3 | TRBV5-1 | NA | TGCGCCAGCAGCCAAACTAGTTTCACAGATACGCAGTATTTT | CASSQTSFTDTQYF
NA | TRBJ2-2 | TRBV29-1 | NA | TGCAGCGTTGTAGGGGTAGGGAAGGCCGGGGAGCTGTTTTTT | CSVVGVGKAGELFF
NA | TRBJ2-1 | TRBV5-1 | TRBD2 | TGCGCCAGCAGCCCGAGGACTAGTATCAATGAGCAGTTCTTC | CASSPRTSINEQFF
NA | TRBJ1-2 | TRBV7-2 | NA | TGTGCCAGCAGCTTAGGCCAGAATAACTATGGCTACACCTTC | CASSLGQNNYGYTF
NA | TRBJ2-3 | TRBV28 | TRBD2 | TGTGCCAGCAGGACGGGGGGGACTAACACAGATACGCAGTATTTT | CASRTGGTNTDTQYF
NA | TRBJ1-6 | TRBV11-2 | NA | TGTGCCAGCAGCTTAGGGGCAGACGCACGTTCACCCCTCCACTTT | CASSLGADARSPLHF
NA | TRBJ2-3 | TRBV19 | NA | TGTGCCAGTAGTATAGACAGGGTAAATTCAGATACGCAGTATTTT | CASSIDRVNSDTQYF
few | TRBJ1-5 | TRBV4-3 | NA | TGCGCCAGCAGCCAAGCGGAGAATCAGCCCCAGCATTTT | CASSQAENQPQHF
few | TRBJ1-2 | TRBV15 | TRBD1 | TGTGCCACCAGCAGAGATACAGGGGGGTTATATGGCTACACCTTC | CATSRDTGGLYGYTF
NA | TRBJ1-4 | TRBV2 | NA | TGTGCCAGCAGTGGGCGGACAACTAATGAAAAACTGTTTTTT | CASSGRTTNEKLFF
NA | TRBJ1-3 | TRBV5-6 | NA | TGTGCCAGCACGGGATCGGGGAAAGGAAACACCATATATTTT | CASTGSGKGNTIYF
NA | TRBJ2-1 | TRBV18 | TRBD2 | TGTGCCAGCTCACCTGCCCCTAGCGGGAGCTTAAATGAGCAGTTCTTC | CASSPAPSGSLNEQFF